Given below is one TCR beta chain in context. This specimen belongs to a study of memory CD4+ T cells and cytomegalovirus serostatus. Single viable CD3+CD4+CD8-CD45RO+ cells were sorted as the memory CD4+ T cells. Positive selection with CD4 microbeads enriched total CD4+ T cells. In the source study's methods: After removing out-of-frame reads, 2 million to 2.5 million distinct TCRbeta sequences remained. Sequencing was performed with immunoSEQ multiplex PCR; in TCRdb, only in-frame clones are kept and a portion is missing. That table gives V, J and clone size, and the DNA gave D and trimming. The data show fewer than 90,000 clones, roughly 78% seen once. Germline trimming cut 4 bases from V and 4 bases from J; bases unmatched to any gene: 5. This CDR3 spans 15 amino acids. CDR1 is SGHTA, CDR2 FQGNSA, per germline.

Material: memory CD4+ T cells from blood. This sequence joins TRBV7-2 and TRBJ2-3; TRBD2 agrees at 10 bases. The clonotype originates from an adult in good health and CMV-seropositive. CDR3 DNA sequence: TGTGCCAGCAGCTCTAGCGGGAGCTTCCCAGATACGCAGTATTTT. Amino acids: CASSSSGSFPDTQYF.